These 4 T cell receptor beta chains came from one sample sequenced in a study of T cell responses to AZD1222 COVID-19 vaccine. Clones were sequenced by immunoSEQ multiplex PCR, and TCRdb holds only the in-frame ones, with some missing. The profile shows roughly 80,000 clones, just over 90% of them singletons. Specimen: peripheral blood, collected 28 days after the second AZD1222 dose. These TCRs come from an adult who received the AZD1222 COVID-19 vaccine.

This rearrangement joins TRBV5-4 to TRBJ2-1; 8 nucleotides match TRBD2. Looked up from germline, CDR1 is SGHNT and CDR2 is YYREEE (reference sequence). With 1 base clipped from V and 3 bases from J, the junction kept 6 bases outside the gene matches. This CDR3 is 16 amino acids long. The CDR3 DNA follows: TGTGCCAGCAGCTTGAACGGGGGGGCGTACTACAATGAGCAGTTCTTC. Protein: CASSLNGGAYYNEQFF.

V usage is TRBV20-1 and J usage is TRBJ2-3, with D perhaps TRBD1 (6 bases). V was cut by 8 bases and J by 6 bases, with 12 bases left in between. Germline loops: CDR1 DFQATT, CDR2 SNEGSKA (reference sequence). CDR3 length equals 11 residues. The CDR3 DNA is TGCAGTCAGGGGCTCGGGGATACGCAGTATTTT. Translated, it gives CSQGLGDTQYF.

The chain couples TRBV12-3 or TRBV12-4 to TRBJ2-7; 12 bases agree with TRBD1. V trimming: 5 bases; J trimming: 6 bases; junction bases outside the gene matches: 2. This CDR3 region has 13 residues. CDR3 nucleotide sequence: TGTGCCAGCAGTGGGACAGGGGGCGTCGAGCAGTACTTC. Translation: CASSGTGGVEQYF.

The rearrangement uses TRBV2 and TRBJ2-2; D may be TRBD1 or TRBD2 (5 bases each). The CDR3 length is 13 residues. Germline CDR1 is SNHLY and CDR2 is FYNNEI. V lost 9 bases and J 2 bases, leaving 10 bases between the germline ends. The CDR3 DNA reads TGTGCCAGAACGGGGCGAAACACCGGGGAGCTGTTTTTT. Encoded protein: CARTGRNTGELFF. The entire variable domain, with the rest obtained from reference TRBV2 and TRBJ2-2, is as follows: EPEVTQTPSHQVTQMGQEVILRCVPISNHLYFYWYRQILGQKVEFLVSFYNNEISEKSEIFDDQFSVERPDGSNFTLKIRSTKLEDSAMYFCARTGRNTGELFFGEGSRLTVL.